This is a list of T cell receptor beta chains from one sample in a study of control samples from healthy donors and cancer patients. TCRdb keeps only in-frame clones here, not all; method: immunoSEQ multiplex PCR. The table includes 170,000 or so clones, approximately 92% detected once. Sequenced material: blood. The receptors shown here come from a man between 18 and 35 years old in good health. Both conserved end residues are part of each CDR3. The order of the fields is D gene, V gene, clone size, J gene, CDR3 DNA, CDR3 protein. The D gene is left open where the match is weak. Clone sizes are given selectively: once, few, many, or a class where the clone is expanded.

d_call: NA; v_call: TRBV4-1; clone_size: NA; j_call: TRBJ2-1; cdr3_nt: TGCGCCAGCAGCCAAGTCAAGAACAACAATGAGCAGTTCTTC; cdr3_aa: CASSQVKNNNEQFF
d_call: TRBD1; v_call: TRBV6-5; clone_size: NA; j_call: TRBJ2-7; cdr3_nt: TGTGCCAGCAGTCCCCGGACAGGCTACGAGCAGTACTTC; cdr3_aa: CASSPRTGYEQYF
d_call: TRBD2; v_call: TRBV3-1/TRBV3-2; clone_size: NA; j_call: TRBJ2-7; cdr3_nt: TGTGCCAGCAGCCCTTCTAGCGGGGGGCCCTACGAGCAGTACTTC; cdr3_aa: CASSPSSGGPYEQYF
d_call: NA; v_call: TRBV19; clone_size: NA; j_call: TRBJ2-3; cdr3_nt: TGTGCCAGTAGTATCGACAGGAGCACAGATACGCAGTATTTT; cdr3_aa: CASSIDRSTDTQYF
d_call: TRBD2; v_call: TRBV6-1; clone_size: NA; j_call: TRBJ2-1; cdr3_nt: TGTGCCAGCAGTGCCCCTAGCGGGGGAACCTCCTACAATGAGCAGTTCTTC; cdr3_aa: CASSAPSGGTSYNEQFF
d_call: NA; v_call: TRBV6-5; clone_size: NA; j_call: TRBJ1-4; cdr3_nt: TGTGCCAGCAGTCTTGGGACAATACTGTTTTTT; cdr3_aa: CASSLGTILFF
d_call: NA; v_call: TRBV5-6; clone_size: NA; j_call: TRBJ1-6; cdr3_nt: TGTGCCAGCAGCTTGCAGCGAGCAGCCTCCTATAATTCACCCCTCCACTTT; cdr3_aa: CASSLQRAASYNSPLHF
d_call: NA; v_call: TRBV19; clone_size: NA; j_call: TRBJ2-3; cdr3_nt: TGTGCCAGCCGGGGGCGCAGCACAGATACGCAGTATTTT; cdr3_aa: CASRGRSTDTQYF
d_call: NA; v_call: TRBV10-3; clone_size: NA; j_call: TRBJ2-7; cdr3_nt: TGTGCCATCAGTGAAGGGCAGGGCACCTACGAGCAGTACTTC; cdr3_aa: CAISEGQGTYEQYF
d_call: TRBD1; v_call: TRBV18; clone_size: once; j_call: TRBJ2-1; cdr3_nt: TGTGCCAGCTCACCAACGATAGACAGGGTGGTTGAGCAGTTCTTC; cdr3_aa: CASSPTIDRVVEQFF